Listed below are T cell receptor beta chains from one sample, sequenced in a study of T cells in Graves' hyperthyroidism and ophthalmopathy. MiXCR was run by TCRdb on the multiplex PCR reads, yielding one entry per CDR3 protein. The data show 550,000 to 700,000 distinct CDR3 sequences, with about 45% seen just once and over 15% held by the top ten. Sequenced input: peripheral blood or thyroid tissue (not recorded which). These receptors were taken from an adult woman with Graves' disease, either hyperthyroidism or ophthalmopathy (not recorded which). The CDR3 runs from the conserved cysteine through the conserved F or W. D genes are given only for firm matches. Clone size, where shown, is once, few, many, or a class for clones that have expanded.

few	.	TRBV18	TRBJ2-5	CASSPRLRQEAQYF	TGTGCCAGCTCACCCCGACTCCGTCAAGAGGCCCAGTACTTC
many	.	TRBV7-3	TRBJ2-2	CASSSNGLNTGELFF	TGTGCCAGCAGCTCCAATGGACTAAACACCGGGGAGCTGTTTTTT
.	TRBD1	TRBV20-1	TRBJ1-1	CSAGETGRNTEAFF	TGCAGTGCCGGGGAGACAGGGAGGAACACTGAAGCTTTCTTT
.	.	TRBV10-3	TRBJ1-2	CAIRTTGGGGYTF	TGTGCCATCAGAACCACGGGGGGCGGTGGCTACACCTTC
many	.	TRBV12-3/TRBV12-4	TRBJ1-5	CASSLAEGMIQHF	TGTGCCAGCAGTTTGGCCGAGGGGATGATCCAGCATTTT
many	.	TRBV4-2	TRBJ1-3	CASSDGGSGNTIYF	TGTGCCAGCAGCGACGGGGGGTCTGGAAACACCATATATTTT
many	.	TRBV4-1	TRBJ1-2	CASSQSSGTVYGYTF	TGCGCCAGCAGCCAATCGTCTGGGACTGTCTATGGCTACACCTTC
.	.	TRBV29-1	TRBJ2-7	CSATGTSYEQYF	TGCAGCGCCACAGGGACCTCATACGAGCAGTACTTC
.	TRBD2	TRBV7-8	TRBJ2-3	CASSLVAGAPGTQYF	TGTGCCAGCAGCTTAGTTGCGGGAGCGCCGGGTACGCAGTATTTT
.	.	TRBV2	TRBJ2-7	CAIRAGRSYEQYF	TGTGCCATCAGGGCCGGGCGATCCTACGAGCAGTACTTC
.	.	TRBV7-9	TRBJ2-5	CASSRAGVGETQYF	TGTGCCAGCAGCCGTGCAGGGGTGGGAGAGACCCAGTACTTC
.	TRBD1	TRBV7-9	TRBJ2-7	CASSSRTGRTPYEQYF	TGTGCCAGCAGCTCTCGGACAGGGAGAACGCCCTACGAGCAGTACTTC
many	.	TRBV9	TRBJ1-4	CASSYVERDNEKLFF	TGTGCCAGCAGCTACGTGGAGAGGGATAATGAAAAACTGTTTTTT
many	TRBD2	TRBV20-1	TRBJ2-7	CSAREMGLAGVHEQYF	TGCAGTGCTAGAGAGATGGGACTAGCGGGAGTCCACGAGCAGTACTTC
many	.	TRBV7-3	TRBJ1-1	CASSWDTNTEAFF	TGTGCCAGCAGCTGGGACACGAACACTGAAGCTTTCTTT
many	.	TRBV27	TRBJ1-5	CASSLKQFQPQHF	TGTGCCAGCAGTTTAAAGCAATTCCAGCCCCAGCATTTT